This record concerns one T cell receptor (beta chain) sequence. The study drew participants aged roughly 18 to 95 years from 24 US areas. This specimen belongs to a study of blood T cell repertoires in COVID-19. CDR3 length equals 15 residues. V lost 0 bases and J 1 base, leaving 8 bases between the germline ends. From germline, CDR1 is SGHKS and CDR2 YYEKEE (reference sequence). TCRdb keeps only in-frame clones here, not all; method: immunoSEQ multiplex PCR. The sample includes about 190,000 clones, approximately 84% of them seen just once. Sequences were obtained from PBMCs or T cells enriched from blood (not recorded which). This sequence was found in a woman aged 30 to 39 who had recovered from COVID-19. This rearrangement joins TRBV5-5 to TRBJ1-3; the D is unclear. This CDR3 reads CASSLVGRSGNTIYF. The CDR3 DNA is TGTGCCAGCAGCTTGGTTGGGAGGTCTGGAAACACCATATATTTT.